At least ten counts were recorded for the clone carrying this T cell receptor (beta chain). The target antigen is unknown. Reverse transcription of all isolated RNA meant that expressed TCRB transcripts were sequenced. Clones were read by immunoSEQ multiplex PCR, and TCRdb kept only the in-frame ones, dropping some. The repertoire holds approximately 600,000 clones, with around 11% as singletons. Germline V gene data show CDR1 as GTSNPN and CDR2 as SVGIG (reference sequence). The trim removed 0 bases at V and 11 bases at J, leaving 5 bases unmatched. CDR3 size: 13 residues. This entry belongs to a study of beta chain features in type 1 diabetes. As for the study in general: Age, gender and cell yields were alike across patients and healthy donors.

Study-level results: Type 1 diabetes patients showed a moderate but significant shortening of TCRB CDR3s in all four CD4+ subsets.

This sequence joins TRBV30 and TRBJ1-2; 11 bases align to TRBD1. The TCR originated in a man aged 25-45 years with type 1 diabetes. Material for sequencing was naive CD4+ T cells from blood. CDR3 in amino acids: CAWSVRTGGTYTF. As DNA, the CDR3 is TGTGCCTGGAGTGTAAGGACAGGGGGCACGTACACCTTC.